A single sample gave rise to the 9 T cell receptor beta chains below, sequenced in a study of blood T cells in healthy people across ages. It was with a sample-barcoded 5' primer and a J-beta primer mix that a second PCR of about 7 to 12 cycles was run. MiXCR was run by TCRdb on the 5' RACE reads, yielding one entry per CDR3 protein. Of about 780,000 distinct CDR3 sequences listed, about 46% were seen once; the top ten hold 15% to 20%. Input material: blood. Source of these receptors: a man older than 75 in good health.

The chain is built from TRBV6-6 and TRBJ2-7, with D uncertain. The V gene lost 0 bases and the J gene lost 1 base, with 13 bases spanning the gap. The CDR3 consists of 16 residues. Per germline, CDR1 MNHNY and CDR2 SVGAGI (reference sequence). CDR3 region: CASSYSISGFSYEQYF. The DNA for the CDR3 is TGTGCCAGCAGTTACTCGATTAGTGGGTTTTCCTACGAGCAGTACTTC.

In this sample, this clonotype turned up many times. This chain joins TRBV9 and TRBJ2-5, with TRBD1 as a possible D gene (7 bases). The CDR3 has 15 residues. V lost 0 bases to trimming and J lost 4 bases, with 13 bases between them. Germline loops: CDR1 SGDLS, CDR2 YYNGEE. The CDR3, as DNA: TGTGCCAGCAGCGTAGTAAGTCAGGGGGGAGAGACCCAGTACTTC. It is translated as CASSVVSQGGETQYF.

The chain uses TRBV18 and TRBJ1-2, with 10 positions matching TRBD1. The CDR3 length is 14 residues. V shed 5 bases, J shed 7 bases, and the junction held 7 bases outside the gene matches. Germline CDR1 is KGHSH and CDR2 is LQKENI. CDR3: CASSAGTGASGYTF. The CDR3 nucleotides read TGTGCCAGCTCAGCCGGGACAGGGGCCTCTGGCTACACCTTC.

This chain joins TRBV6-5 and TRBJ2-7, with a weak D call TRBD1 (6 bases). Trimming shortened V by 4 bases and J by 7 bases, and 20 bases separated the two germline ends. The CDR3 has 15 amino acids. From germline, CDR1 is MNHEY and CDR2 SVGAGI. CDR3 in DNA: TGTGCCAGCAGTTTCCGCGACAGGACCACCTCAGAGCAGTACTTC. This encodes CASSFRDRTTSEQYF.

Concerning this clonotype: Just one base apart from a much larger clone, this may be a read error. J is TRBJ2-1 and V is TRBV7-2; 10 nucleotides line up with TRBD2. The CDR3 has 13 residues. Germline assignment: CDR1 SGHTA and CDR2 FQGNSA. The CDR3 spells CAGSFLAGAEQFF. In nucleotides, the CDR3 is TGTGCCGGCAGCTTTCTAGCGGGAGCTGAGCAGTTCTTC.

The gene calls are TRBV28 and TRBJ2-3; 7 nucleotides line up with TRBD1. J was trimmed by 1 base and V by 3 bases; bases with no gene match: 4. This CDR3 is 15 amino acids long. In germline, CDR1 is MDHEN, CDR2 SYDVKM. CDR3 region: CASSFDRDRTDTQYF. The CDR3, as DNA: TGTGCCAGCAGTTTCGACAGGGATCGCACAGATACGCAGTATTTT.

This chain joins TRBV20-1 and TRBJ2-5, with 13 bases identical to TRBD2. The CDR3 length is 15 residues. Looked up from germline, CDR1 is DFQATT and CDR2 is SNEGSKA (reference sequence). The V segment lost 0 bases and the J segment 7 bases; nucleotides outside the gene matches: 5. In DNA, the CDR3 is TGCAGTGCTAGAGAAGGGACTAGCGGGACGGGGACCCAGTACTTC. Translated, it gives CSAREGTSGTGTQYF.

CDR3 in amino acids: CASSHSASGSLYEQYF. The CDR3 DNA is TGTGCCAGCAGCCACTCGGCCAGCGGGAGTCTCTACGAGCAGTACTTC. This chain joins TRBV9 and TRBJ2-7, with TRBD2 matching over 8 bases. CDR1 is SGDLS and CDR2 is YYNGEE in the germline V gene. V lost 4 bases to trimming and J lost 3 bases; unmatched junction nucleotides: 12. The CDR3 is made up of 16 amino acids.

The chain employs TRBV6-2 or TRBV6-3 and TRBJ1-5; D gene unclear. Germline V lookup: CDR1 MNHEY, CDR2 SVGEGT. The germline V and J ends were trimmed by 6 bases and 3 bases, with 6 bases remaining between them. This CDR3 is built from 12 residues. CDR3 nucleotide sequence: TGTGCCAGCAGGACGGTCAATCAGCCCCAGCATTTT. It is translated as CASRTVNQPQHF.